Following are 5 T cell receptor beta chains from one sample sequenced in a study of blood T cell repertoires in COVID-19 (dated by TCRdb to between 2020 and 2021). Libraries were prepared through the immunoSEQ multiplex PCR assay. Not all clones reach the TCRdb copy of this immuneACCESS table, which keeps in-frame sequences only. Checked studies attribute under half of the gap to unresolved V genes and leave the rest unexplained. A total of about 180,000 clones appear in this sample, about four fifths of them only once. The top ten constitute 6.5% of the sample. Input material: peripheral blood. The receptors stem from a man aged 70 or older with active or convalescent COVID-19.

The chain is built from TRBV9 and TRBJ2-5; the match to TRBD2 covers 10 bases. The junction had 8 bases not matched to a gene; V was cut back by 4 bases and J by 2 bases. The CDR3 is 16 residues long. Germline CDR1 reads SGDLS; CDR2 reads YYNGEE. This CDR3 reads CASSLPLAGLQETQYF. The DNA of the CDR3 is TGTGCCAGCAGCCTTCCACTAGCGGGACTGCAAGAGACCCAGTACTTC.

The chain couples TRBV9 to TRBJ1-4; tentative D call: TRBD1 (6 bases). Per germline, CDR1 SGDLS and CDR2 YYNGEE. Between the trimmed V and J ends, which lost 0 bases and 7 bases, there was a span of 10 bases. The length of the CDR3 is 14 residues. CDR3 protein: CASSVENRAEKLFF. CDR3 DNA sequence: TGTGCCAGCAGCGTAGAAAACAGGGCTGAAAAACTGTTTTTT.

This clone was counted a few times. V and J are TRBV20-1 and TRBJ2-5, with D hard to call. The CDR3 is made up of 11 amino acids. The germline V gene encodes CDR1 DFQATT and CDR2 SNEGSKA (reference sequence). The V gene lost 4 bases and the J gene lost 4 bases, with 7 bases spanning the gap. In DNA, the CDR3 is TGCAGTGCTATAATGGCAGAGACCCAGTACTTC. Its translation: CSAIMAETQYF.

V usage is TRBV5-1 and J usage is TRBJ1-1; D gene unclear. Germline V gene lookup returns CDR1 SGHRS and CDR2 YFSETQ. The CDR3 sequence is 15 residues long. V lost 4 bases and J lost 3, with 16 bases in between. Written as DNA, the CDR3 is TGCGCCAGCAGCGGAGAAAACCCGACTTACACTGAAGCTTTCTTT. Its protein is CASSGENPTYTEAFF. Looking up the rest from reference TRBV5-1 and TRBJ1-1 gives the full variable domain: KAGVTQTPRYLIKTRGQQVTLSCSPISGHRSVSWYQQTPGQGLQFLFEYFSETQRNKGNFPGRFSGRQFSNSRSEMNVSTLELGDSALYLCASSGENPTYTEAFFGQGTRLTVV.

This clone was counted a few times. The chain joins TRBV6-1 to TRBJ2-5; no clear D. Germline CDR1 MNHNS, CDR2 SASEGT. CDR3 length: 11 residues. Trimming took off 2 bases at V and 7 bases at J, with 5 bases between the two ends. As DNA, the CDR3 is TGTGCCAGCAGTGAATCCAGGACCCAGTACTTC. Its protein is CASSESRTQYF.